This entry describes one TCR beta chain. Germline assignment: CDR1 SGHNT and CDR2 YENEEA. Trimming cost V 7 bases and J 0 bases, with 12 bases left between them. The CDR3 contains 14 residues. Measured with immunoSEQ multiplex PCR; TCRdb has only the in-frame clones, and not every one. The data show 120,000 to 150,000 clones, about nine tenths seen once. This entry belongs to a study of T cell responses to AZD1222 COVID-19 vaccine. The receptor was derived from an adult in good health. The rearrangement joins TRBV11-3 to TRBJ1-1; no definite D call. The sequenced sample was peripheral blood, obtained on day 0 of AZD1222 vaccination. The CDR3 loop reads CASTQAGVNTEAFF. The CDR3 DNA reads as TGTGCCAGCACTCAGGCTGGAGTGAACACTGAAGCTTTCTTT.